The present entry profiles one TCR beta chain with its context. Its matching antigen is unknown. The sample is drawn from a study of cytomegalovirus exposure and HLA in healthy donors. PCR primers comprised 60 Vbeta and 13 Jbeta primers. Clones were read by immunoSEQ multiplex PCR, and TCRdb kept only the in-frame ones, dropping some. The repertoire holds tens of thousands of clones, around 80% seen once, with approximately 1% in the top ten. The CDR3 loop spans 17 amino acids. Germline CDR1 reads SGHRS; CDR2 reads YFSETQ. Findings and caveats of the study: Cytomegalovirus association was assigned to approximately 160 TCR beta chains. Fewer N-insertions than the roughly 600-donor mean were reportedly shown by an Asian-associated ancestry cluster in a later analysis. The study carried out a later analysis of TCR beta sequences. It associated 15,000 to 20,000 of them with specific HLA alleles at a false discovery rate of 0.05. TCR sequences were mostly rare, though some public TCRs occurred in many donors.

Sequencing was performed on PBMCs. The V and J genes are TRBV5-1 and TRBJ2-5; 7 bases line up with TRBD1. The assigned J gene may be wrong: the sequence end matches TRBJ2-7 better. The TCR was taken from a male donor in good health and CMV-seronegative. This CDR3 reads CASSFHLSRDSSYEQYF. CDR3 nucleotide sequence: TGCGCCAGCAGCTTCCATCTTAGCCGGGACAGCTCCTACGAGCAGTACTTC.